This T cell receptor beta chain was recorded in a study of naive and memory T cell subsets (dated by TCRdb to about 2017). Some background on the complete study: The study applied an open-source, UMI-based TCR alpha and beta sequencing pipeline to sorted naive and memory peripheral blood T cell subsets. The results of the functional CMV T cell responses matched the IgG serology results in every case. RNA was DNase-treated and reverse transcribed with TCR constant-region primers, mostly using SuperScript III.

From the second PCR step onward, the TCR alpha chain libraries and the TCR beta chain libraries were amplified separately. CMV status of each donor was established by measuring IFNgamma production from CD4+ T cells after fresh PBMCs were stimulated overnight with CMV viral lysate. CD4 T cells were positively selected with Miltenyi beads, followed by positive selection of CD8 T cells from the CD4-negative fraction. Cells were stained for CD3, CD4, CD8, CD45RA, CD27 and a live/dead dye and were sorted on a BD Aria II into four subsets based on CD45RA and CD27. Blood came from a few healthy volunteers, each fractionated into CD4 and CD8 T cells and then into four differentiation subsets. About 120 ml of peripheral blood was taken from each donor, and PBMC were separated by density-gradient centrifugation on Ficoll-Paque PLUS. Sorted cells were lysed in RLT buffer, after which RNA was extracted using a Qiagen RNeasy kit and stored at -80 degrees C.

Points on this clonotype: Its cognate antigen has yet to be identified. One base away there is no much larger clone; base qualities are not given.

Receptor amplification or capture employed UMI-ligation and nested PCR. An equimolar mix of two oligonucleotides covering both TRBC1 and TRBC2 was used as the beta constant-region primer. Four rounds of PCR, combining the SP2 primer with nested alpha and beta constant-region primers, were used to amplify the ligated cDNA. T4 RNA ligase 1 ligated a single-stranded oligonucleotide carrying the SP2 primer and a 12-nucleotide UMI to the cDNA 3' end. Incubation of the ligation reaction lasted about 20-25 hours at 16 degrees C. PCR2 was typically performed as a SYBR Green qPCR and was stopped at a predetermined threshold so that over-amplification was prevented. Apart from the first purification, every purification step used Agencourt AMPure XP magnetic beads. Libraries were quantified by Qubit and checked on a TapeStation, where a main peak was expected near 650 bp. Sequencing of the pooled libraries was done on an Illumina MiSeq using v2 2x251 paired-end kits, which typically yielded roughly 0.95-2 million reads per sample. Each sample's library went into the pool at 4 to 4.5 nM, and about 5-7% PhiX was added to help with cluster recognition. On the study's bioinformatics: V and J genes were assigned to Demultiplexor-processed FASTQ reads by Decombinator through tag matching, with a single base-pair mismatch being allowed. Collapsinator used UMIs to correct both sequencing errors and frequency errors arising from PCR heterogeneity. CDR3Translator translated TCRs and extracted CDR3s from the conserved cysteine to the FGXG phenylalanine, flagging non-productive sequences. Gini, Shannon entropy and inverse Simpson indices were computed after subsampling the repertoires to the same number of UMI-defined TCRs. Power-law fits to clonotype abundance distributions were performed by maximum likelihood within the linear range. On one naive CD8 sample, the pipeline and MIGEC gave similar UMI counts, unique TCR numbers and clonal distributions. Repertoires were searched for approximately 7,000 CMV-associated CDR3 sequences compiled from VDJdb and a published dataset. The public reads were reprocessed in TCRdb via fastp at Q25 and MiXCR, keeping in-frame beta chains. Every CDR3 protein is listed once, alongside the most common genes and DNA of its rows. V and J calls and clone size were set by TCRdb, not the authors. The sample yields 95,000 to 150,000 distinct CDR3 sequences; around 35% were counted once. Approximately 0.9% of the sample goes to the ten largest clones.

The investigation overall reported the following: TCR abundance followed a power law whose exponent differed between naive and memory subsets but was consistent across the three individuals. No ground truth was available to validate the repertoire findings for the naive and memory subsets. Gini index rose and Shannon and inverse Simpson diversity fell from naive through CM, EM and EMRA in both CD4 and CD8 cells. Once error correction was done, more than 90% of naive TCR sequences showed up just once, which made the naive abundance distributions much steeper than those of the memory subsets. RNA-based TCR counts may be influenced by expression changes linked to T cell activation and differentiation. Single alpha or beta chain sequences, rather than paired alpha/beta receptors, were used to define clonotypes.

The clonotype was recovered from a human donor in good health. Input material: central memory CD4+ T cells from blood. This specimen's cell subset or site label, interpreted: central memory, CD45RA- CD27+.

The DNA reads TGTGCCAGCAGCTTATCCGCCGGCTACGAGCAGTACTTC. Its protein reads: CASSLSAGYEQYF. The chain employs TRBV7-6 and TRBJ2-7, with the D gene uncertain. The CDR3 measures 13 amino acids from cysteine to phenylalanine. Only the CDR3 DNA stays, 39 bases, in frame from base 1. At the junction V is shortened by 2 bases and J by 3 bases, with 8 bases in between. The germline V gene gives CDR1 as SGHVS and CDR2 as FNYEAQ.